A single sample is the source of the 6 T cell receptor beta chains below, sequenced in a study of beta chain features in type 1 diabetes. As every portion of the isolated RNA was reverse transcribed, the sequencing read expressed TCRB transcripts. The data were produced by immunoSEQ multiplex PCR, yet TCRdb's version contains in-frame clones alone and is incomplete. The sample carries 150,000 or so clones, approximately 8.4% recorded once. Specimen: central memory CD4+ T cells from blood. The receptors derive from a woman between 18 and 30 years old in good health.

Ten or more counts support this clone. The chain carries TRBV7-2 and TRBJ2-5; 12 bases align to TRBD2. The germline gives CDR1 SGHTA, CDR2 FQGNSA. V trimming: 7 bases; J trimming: 2 bases; junction bases outside the gene matches: 5. The CDR3 is 15 residues long. The CDR3 DNA reads TGTGCCAGCATCCGACTAGCGGGGGATCAAGAGACCCAGTACTTC. Amino acid sequence: CASIRLAGDQETQYF.

This clone was recorded a few times. The V and J genes are TRBV7-2 and TRBJ1-4; the D is unclear. This CDR3 is built from 14 residues. Germline values: CDR1 SGHTA, CDR2 FQGNSA. The ends were cut back, 5 bases at V and 7 bases at J, with 14 bases in the middle. In nucleotides, the CDR3 is TGTGCCAGCAGCAATTTCCGGCGGGGTGAAAAACTGTTTTTT. Translated: CASSNFRRGEKLFF.

This sequence joins TRBV2 and TRBJ2-2; 13 positions agree with TRBD2. Germline V gives CDR1 SNHLY, CDR2 FYNNEI. The V gene end was trimmed by 6 bases and the J gene end by 7 bases; junction bases not matched to a gene: 2. The CDR3 length is 14 residues. CDR3 coding DNA: TGTGCCAGCAGGGGACTAGCGGGGAACGGGGAGCTGTTTTTT. Amino acids: CASRGLAGNGELFF.

This clone was seen a few times. DNA of the CDR3: TGTGCCAGTAGTATCCCCGGGAGGGGATCTGGGGCCAACGTCCTGACTTTC. It codes for CASSIPGRGSGANVLTF. The chain carries TRBV19 and TRBJ2-6, with TRBD2 identical over 8 bases. Trimming removed 3 bases from V and 1 base from J; junction bases left unmatched: 5. Germline V gene lookup returns CDR1 LNHDA and CDR2 SQIVND (reference sequence). The CDR3 extends over 17 amino acids.

This clone was counted a few times. The rearrangement joins TRBV6-5 to TRBJ2-3, with 7 bases lining up with TRBD1. The V segment lost 6 bases and the J segment 2 bases; nucleotides outside the gene matches: 8. The CDR3 has 15 residues. Germline V gene data show CDR1 as MNHEY and CDR2 as SVGAGI. The CDR3 here is CASSSPGQITDTQYF. DNA of the CDR3: TGTGCCAGCAGCAGTCCGGGACAGATCACAGATACGCAGTATTTT.

CDR3 in DNA: TGTGCCAGCAGCGTCGCGTCGGGTCAAGAGACCCAGTACTTC. This gives the protein CASSVASGQETQYF. The genes are TRBV7-9 and TRBJ2-5; no clear D. Germline lookup yields CDR1 SEHNR and CDR2 FQNEAQ (reference sequence). This CDR3 contains 14 residues. Trimming took 5 bases from V and 2 from J, leaving 12 bases between them.